The 27 T cell receptor beta chains below come from one sample, sequenced in a study of blood T cells in healthy people across ages. A second roughly 6 to 12 cycle PCR used barcoded and J-beta primers. TCRdb reanalysed the 5' RACE reads using MiXCR and keeps one entry per CDR3 protein. The sample has 550,000 to 800,000 distinct CDR3 sequences; approximately 29% are singletons. The specimen sequenced was blood. The receptors originated from a woman at least 80 years old in good health.

This clonotype was seen repeatedly, ten times or more. The chain recombines TRBV20-1 with TRBJ2-7, with 8 bases lining up with TRBD1. The CDR3 spans 14 residues. From germline, CDR1 is DFQATT and CDR2 SNEGSKA (reference sequence). The CDR3 reads CSSRVHDRGNEQYF. The CDR3 DNA follows: TGCAGCTCCCGGGTCCATGACAGGGGCAACGAGCAGTACTTC.

Ten or more counts support this clonotype. V is TRBV29-1 and J is TRBJ2-3; no clear D. Germline V CDR1 and CDR2: SQVTM, ANQGSEA. The V end was cut by 6 bases, the J end by 4 bases, with 14 bases between. The CDR3 is 13 residues long. CDR3 sequence (DNA): TGCAGCGTCAGGACCTCTGGAGCAGATACGCAGTATTTT. Its translation is CSVRTSGADTQYF.

The genes are TRBV30 and TRBJ2-3, with 12 bases aligning to TRBD2. Germline CDR1 is GTSNPN and CDR2 is SVGIG (reference sequence). After removal of 6 bases from V and 8 bases from J, the junction contained 21 bases not matched to a gene. The CDR3 loop spans 18 amino acids. CDR3 DNA: TGTGCCTGTTCTACTGGCGGGCTAGCGGGGGGGCAAAGAGGTACGCAGTATTTT. It codes for CACSTGGLAGGQRGTQYF.

This clonotype was picked up a small number of times. The chain couples TRBV3-1 to TRBJ2-4; TRBD1 matches at 12 bases. The end of the DNA aligns better with TRBJ2-7, so the J call may be wrong. Germline CDR1 and CDR2: LGHDT and YNNKEL (reference sequence). This CDR3 spans 17 amino acids. The CDR3 DNA reads as TGTGCCAGCAGCCCCCTTGTTTGGGACAGGGGGCCCCACGAGCAGTACTTC. It codes for CASSPLVWDRGPHEQYF.

This clonotype was recorded many times. The rearrangement uses TRBV7-2 and TRBJ2-1; D is perhaps TRBD1 (5 bases). The CDR3 totals 14 residues. The V and J ends lost 2 bases and 7 bases respectively, with 12 bases between them. CDR1 is SGHTA and CDR2 is FQGNSA in the germline V gene. DNA for the CDR3: TGTGCCAGCAGCTTACAGGGTTTGGGTAATGAGCAGTTCTTC. The encoded protein is CASSLQGLGNEQFF.

Ten or more counts support this clonotype. This CDR3 is CASSYEVAGGSYNEQFF. As DNA, the CDR3 is TGTGCCAGCAGCTATGAGGTAGCGGGGGGTAGTTACAATGAGCAGTTCTTC. The V call is TRBV7-8, the J call TRBJ2-1; 10 nucleotides line up with TRBD2. The V gene's germline CDR1 is SGHVS and CDR2 FQNEAQ. Trimming cost V 4 bases and J 4 bases; bases outside gene matches: 10. The CDR3 extends over 17 amino acids.

This clonotype was found many times. The rearrangement uses TRBV19 and TRBJ1-5; D ambiguous. Deletions cut 3 bases from V and 0 bases from J, with 9 bases between. From germline, CDR1 is LNHDA and CDR2 SQIVND (reference sequence). This CDR3 spans 15 amino acids. CDR3 protein: CASSIRRDSNQPQHF. As DNA, the CDR3 is TGTGCCAGTAGTATCAGAAGAGATAGCAATCAGCCCCAGCATTTT.

This clonotype was picked up a small number of times. This sequence may be a read error, since a much larger clone differs from it by one base. V and J are TRBV28 and TRBJ2-7; 9 nucleotides agree with TRBD1. Germline CDR1 MDHEN, CDR2 SYDVKM. The CDR3 contains 14 residues. V gave up 7 bases and J gave up 4 bases; unmatched junction bases: 8. As DNA, the CDR3 is TGTGCCAGCACCCCGGGACAGGGCAGATACGAGCAGTACTTC. The encoded protein is CASTPGQGRYEQYF.

Ten or more counts support this clonotype. The rearrangement joins TRBV6-2 or TRBV6-3 to TRBJ1-2; D perhaps matches TRBD1 (5 bases). CDR3 length: 14 amino acids. In germline, CDR1 is MNHEY, CDR2 SVGEGT. Trimming pared 6 bases from V and 4 bases from J, leaving 15 bases between. This CDR3 reads CASSLAGLGYGYTF. The CDR3 DNA follows: TGTGCCAGCAGCCTTGCGGGACTCGGCTATGGCTACACCTTC.

Only a few counts were recorded for this clonotype. The chain carries TRBV28 and TRBJ1-5; D is unclear. CDR1 and CDR2 from the germline V gene are MDHEN and SYDVKM. The CDR3 runs 12 residues. Trimming left V 7 bases short and J 9 bases short, with 13 bases between. The CDR3 region has the DNA TGTGCCAGCAACCCCGACGGGAGGCCCCAGCATTTT. Protein product: CASNPDGRPQHF.

The chain recombines TRBV5-1 with TRBJ2-5; a weak D match, TRBD2 (6 bases). The CDR3 contains 14 residues. The germline CDR1 and CDR2 sequences are SGHRS and YFSETQ. V lost 5 bases and J 5 bases, leaving 16 bases between the germline ends. CDR3 sequence: CASSRSGVRETQYF. CDR3 DNA sequence: TGCGCCAGCAGTCGATCGGGGGTTCGGGAGACCCAGTACTTC.

V gene TRBV7-3 combines with J gene TRBJ1-2; 9 bases are shared with TRBD1. V shed 5 bases, J shed 2 bases, and the junction held 12 bases outside the gene matches. Germline-derived CDR1 and CDR2 are SGHTA and FQGTGA. This CDR3 comprises 17 residues. This CDR3 reads CASSGGSQGARNYGYTF. Written as DNA, the CDR3 is TGTGCCAGCAGCGGGGGGTCACAGGGGGCGAGAAACTATGGCTACACCTTC.

The J gene is TRBJ1-5, the V gene TRBV14; D not resolved. Germline CDR1 reads SGHDN; CDR2 reads FVKESK. V lost 2 bases and J lost 5, with 7 bases in between. The CDR3 sequence is 13 residues long. CDR3 residues: CASSQSWDQPQHF. The CDR3 region has the DNA TGTGCCAGCAGCCAATCTTGGGATCAGCCCCAGCATTTT.

In this sample, this clonotype turned up many times. The chain uses TRBV20-1 and TRBJ2-3; D is undetermined. Germline assignment: CDR1 DFQATT and CDR2 SNEGSKA (reference sequence). V was trimmed by 3 bases and J by 4 bases, leaving 17 bases between them. CDR3 length equals 15 residues. The DNA for the CDR3 is TGCAGTGCTAGTGCTCAATCGTCCTCCGCAGATACGCAGTATTTT. Translated, it gives CSASAQSSSADTQYF.

This clonotype has at least ten counts. This rearrangement joins TRBV7-2 to TRBJ2-3, with TRBD2 identical over 9 bases. With 1 base clipped from V and 0 bases from J, the junction kept 5 bases outside the gene matches. Germline-derived CDR1 and CDR2 are SGHTA and FQGNSA. This CDR3 has 17 residues. CDR3 DNA: TGTGCCAGCAGCTTAGTGGTCCTAGCGGGGAGCACAGATACGCAGTATTTT. Its translation is CASSLVVLAGSTDTQYF.

The chain couples TRBV12-3 or TRBV12-4 to TRBJ2-3; TRBD1 aligns across 7 bases. The CDR3 sequence is 12 residues long. The junction had 6 bases not matched to a gene; V was cut back by 5 bases and J by 10 bases. CDR3 DNA: TGTGCCAGCAGTCTGACAGGGAATGCGCAGTATTTT. Translating gives CASSLTGNAQYF.

This clonotype was counted at least ten times. J is TRBJ2-3 and V is TRBV13, with 9 bases matching TRBD1. Looked up from germline, CDR1 is PRHDT and CDR2 is FYEKMQ (reference sequence). V trimming: 5 bases; J trimming: 4 bases; junction bases outside the gene matches: 7. CDR3 size: 15 residues. The CDR3 DNA follows: TGTGCCAGCAGCCGCCGAACAGGGGGCTCAGATACGCAGTATTTT. Translated, it gives CASSRRTGGSDTQYF.

Only a few counts were recorded for this clonotype. A read error may explain this, as a much larger clone is one base away. The chain recombines TRBV5-1 with TRBJ2-5, with 7 bases matching TRBD2. The germline CDR1 and CDR2 sequences are SGHRS and YFSETQ. There are 14 residues in the CDR3. J lost 4 bases, V lost 3 bases, and 6 bases had no gene match. CDR3 loop: CASSWGGSVETQYF. The DNA for the CDR3 is TGCGCCAGCAGCTGGGGGGGGTCGGTAGAGACCCAGTACTTC.

As regards this clonotype: Being one base from a much bigger clone, this may be a read error. V is TRBV10-3 and J is TRBJ2-3, with D possibly called TRBD1 or TRBD2 (5 bases each). Germline V lookup: CDR1 ENHRY, CDR2 SYGVKD. This CDR3 has 15 amino acids. Trimming removed 3 bases from V and 6 bases from J, with 16 bases in between. As DNA, the CDR3 is TGTGCCATCAGTGATGAGGGGCCCTTCGGGGATACGCAGTATTTT. Translation: CAISDEGPFGDTQYF.

This clonotype was counted only a few times. It may be a read error: a sequence one base away is much more abundant. The chain employs TRBV6-2 or TRBV6-3 and TRBJ2-7; D is perhaps TRBD1 or TRBD2 (5 bases each). V was clipped by 6 bases and J by 7 bases, with 28 bases between them. Germline CDR1 reads MNHEY; CDR2 reads SVGEGT. The CDR3 length is 17 residues. The CDR3 DNA reads as TGTGCCAGCAGCCCTTCCACCGGGACGGGATTCCACAATGAGCAGTACTTC. It is translated as CASSPSTGTGFHNEQYF.

A remark on this clonotype: Just one base apart from a much larger clone, this may be a read error. The chain joins TRBV10-3 to TRBJ2-7; D not certain. CDR1 ENHRY and CDR2 SYGVKD come from the germline V gene. The CDR3 runs 14 residues. The chain's CDR3 is CAIRESGRSYEQYF. The CDR3, as DNA: TGTGCCATCAGGGAGTCCGGCAGGTCCTACGAGCAGTACTTC.

This clonotype was observed a few times. The rearrangement uses TRBV27 and TRBJ2-3; 8 bases line up with TRBD1. The CDR3 spans 17 residues. Germline CDR1 and CDR2: MNHEY and SMNVEV (reference sequence). V lost 6 bases to trimming and J lost 1 base; unmatched junction nucleotides: 12. CDR3 bases: TGTGCCAGCAGGCGACAACTCCCGGGACAGGGCACAGATACGCAGTATTTT. Translating it yields CASRRQLPGQGTDTQYF.

This clonotype was picked up many times. CDR3 DNA: TGTGCCAGCAGCCAAGAGAGGAATTCACCCCTCCACTTT. Its protein product is CASSQERNSPLHF. The chain couples TRBV3-1 to TRBJ1-6; D call uncertain. CDR1 and CDR2 (germline): LGHDT, YNNKEL (reference sequence). The CDR3 is 13 residues long. Trimming removed 0 bases from V and 7 bases from J, with 4 bases in between.

This clonotype was found many times. This chain joins TRBV7-2 and TRBJ1-1, with TRBD1 matching over 10 bases. Germline values: CDR1 SGHTA, CDR2 FQGNSA. The CDR3 totals 13 residues. Unmatched junction bases numbered 6, after V lost 5 bases and J lost 9 bases. CDR3 nucleotides: TGTGCCAGCAGCGATCGGACAGGGGGGAAAGCTTTCTTT. This translates into CASSDRTGGKAFF.

Concerning this clonotype: Given a much more abundant clone one base away, this may be a read error. This sequence joins TRBV29-1 and TRBJ2-7, with D tentatively TRBD2 (6 bases). The CDR3 contains 13 residues. With 2 bases removed from V and 5 bases from J, the gap between germline ends came to 13 bases. From germline, CDR1 is SQVTM and CDR2 ANQGSEA. The CDR3 spells CSVEHPGVHEQYF. The DNA for the CDR3 is TGCAGCGTTGAACATCCGGGGGTCCACGAGCAGTACTTC.

This clonotype was recorded many times. The chain couples TRBV6-1 to TRBJ2-7; 7 bases are shared with TRBD2. Trimming took 1 base from V and 3 from J; bases not matched to a gene: 0. The V gene's germline CDR1 is MNHNS and CDR2 SASEGT. CDR3 size: 13 residues. CDR3 sequence: CASSEERGYEQYF. As DNA, the CDR3 is TGTGCCAGCAGTGAAGAGCGGGGCTACGAGCAGTACTTC.

The gene calls are TRBV5-5 and TRBJ2-3; D might be TRBD2 (7 bases). The germline V gene encodes CDR1 SGHKS and CDR2 YYEKEE (reference sequence). The CDR3 runs 16 residues. Trimming stripped 1 base from V and 0 bases from J, with 12 bases between. CDR3 nucleotide sequence: TGTGCCAGCAGCTTGCGGGGGGCTTTCAGCACAGATACGCAGTATTTT. Translation: CASSLRGAFSTDTQYF.